This T cell receptor (beta chain) was sequenced for a study of breast tumors, draining lymph nodes, adjacent tissues. The CDR3 has 15 residues. Germline CDR1 reads SGHVS; CDR2 reads FQNEAQ. V lost 2 bases and J 7 bases, leaving 15 bases between the germline ends. TCRdb reprocessed the multiplex PCR reads via MiXCR and lists one record per CDR3 protein. The sample carries 100,000 to 150,000 distinct CDR3 sequences, 15% to 20% recorded once. Findings and limits, study-wide: Findings are consistent with lymph node origin and intratumoral expansion of most tumor T cells. Tumor and nontumor repertoires were significantly more similar in luminal-like than in basal-like breast cancer.

Breast cancer patients provided tissue from their axillary draining lymph nodes. Only a few counts were recorded for this clonotype. Its antigen remains unidentified. Material: axillary lymph node tissue. This receptor was obtained from a female donor with breast cancer. Some clones in this sample may be carry-over from other donors' samples. This chain uses TRBV7-8 with TRBJ1-5, with unresolved D. Written as DNA, the CDR3 is TGTGCCAGCAGCTTATCGTCGCAGTTGAGCCAGCCCCAGCATTTT. It yields the protein CASSLSSQLSQPQHF.